This TCR beta chain comes out of a study of EBV T-cell therapy then PD-1 blockade in nasopharyngeal carcinoma. Germline values: CDR1 SGDLS, CDR2 YYNGEE. The CDR3 is made up of 9 amino acids. V gave up 1 base and J gave up 13 bases, with 0 bases separating them. Turning to this clone: Its antigen is not identified.

Treatment specified: AdE1-LMPpoly-expanded autologous EBV-specific T-cell therapy followed by anti-PD-1 nivolumab. Data came from immunoSEQ multiplex PCR; TCRdb stores just in-frame clones and leaves some out. The table has roughly 15,000 clones, less than 90% seen once. This receptor was identified in a man in his forties or fifties with nasopharyngeal carcinoma. This specimen was CD8+ T cells from blood, taken around day 96 from a patient whose treatment included autologous EBV-specific T cells and nivolumab. This chain links TRBV9 with TRBJ1-6; D not resolved. The CDR3 sequence: CASSVPLHF. In DNA form, the CDR3 reads TGTGCCAGCAGCGTACCCCTCCACTTT.